This entry features one T cell receptor beta chain sequence. The antigen remains undetermined. Indicated time point: inflamed ileum from the surgical specimen. Included were adult ileal or ileocolonic Crohn's patients indicated for ileocolonic resection. The CDR3 totals 16 residues. Germline loops: CDR1 SGDLS, CDR2 YYNGEE. After removal of 0 bases from V and 8 bases from J, the junction contained 11 bases not matched to a gene. This entry is derived from a study of T cell repertoires in ileal Crohn's disease. In the study overall: Around 40% were active smokers at surgery; median disease duration was 7.9 years. Per sample, roughly 0.5 micrograms of biopsy DNA were TCRB immunosequenced.

The protocol was immunoSEQ multiplex PCR, while the TCRdb copy is restricted to in-frame clones and leaves out a portion. The sample includes 5,500 to 7,500 clones, about 83% seen only once; the top ten take 10%. Findings of the study overall: Active smokers at surgery had more clonal expansions than non-smokers.

The genes are TRBV9 and TRBJ2-1; 7 nucleotides agree with TRBD1. Sequencing was carried out using ileal tissue. The origin of this receptor is an adult with Crohn's disease. CDR3 sequence (DNA): TGTGCCAGCAGCGTAGCCCCCACAGGGGTTTTGGATGAGCAGTTCTTC. This codes for CASSVAPTGVLDEQFF.